The clone carrying this TCR beta chain has more than one count but fewer than ten. Its antigen is not known. Measured with immunoSEQ multiplex PCR; TCRdb has only the in-frame clones, and not every one. The sample has some 90,000 clones; around 86% are singletons. This entry belongs to a study of OX40 agonist ivuxolimab in advanced cancers. Study-level information: Administration of intravenous ivuxolimab to patients occurred every 2 weeks at 0.01 to 10 mg/kg.

Broader study findings: Among expanded peripheral T cells, antigen specificity went undetermined. By week 6 at 0.1 to 3.0 mg/kg, blood CD4+ and CD8+ T cells had expanded clonally.

Germline V gene lookup returns CDR1 SGHAT and CDR2 FQNNGV. V was shortened by 3 bases and J by 10 bases, with 16 bases between the two germline ends. CDR3 length equals 15 residues. This chain joins TRBV11-2 and TRBJ1-6; tentative D call: TRBD1 (5 bases). The starting material was CD4+ or CD8+ T cells sorted from blood, obtained in a trial of the OX40 agonist ivuxolimab. The sequence was obtained from an adult with an advanced solid tumor such as melanoma, head and neck, liver or kidney cancer. The CDR3 here is CASSLSSQGLSPLHF. In DNA form, the CDR3 reads TGTGCCAGCAGCTTGTCGTCTCAGGGATTGTCACCCCTCCACTTT.